This T cell receptor (beta chain) appears in the sequencing data of a study of long-term antiretroviral therapy in people with HIV. Overall study: The immediate-ART recommendation dates to 2015, and the earliest samples predate it by about a decade.

Germline CDR1 reads SGHAT; CDR2 reads FQNNGV. The V end lost 7 bases, the J end lost 7 bases, and 10 bases lay between the germline ends. This CDR3 contains 12 residues. Broader study findings: Clones with expansion before ART led the repertoire at all time points.

At the survey level, the v3.0 immunoSEQ assay was run. Each sample aimed for roughly 40,000-55,000 sequenced T-cell genomes. Clones were sequenced by immunoSEQ multiplex PCR, and TCRdb holds only the in-frame ones, with some missing. The sample carries around 11,000 clones, roughly four fifths recorded once. Points on this clone: Its cognate antigen is unknown.

The clonotype was recovered from a man aged 35-49 years with HIV. The rearrangement uses TRBV11-2 and TRBJ2-2; D is unclear. The sample in question was unsorted PBMCs, obtained 1.8 years after starting antiretroviral therapy. The CDR3 spells CASTPSIGELFF. The CDR3 nucleotides are TGTGCCAGCACCCCCAGTATCGGGGAGCTGTTTTTT.